The present entry profiles one T cell receptor beta chain with its context. The target antigen is unknown. This sample stems from a study of radiotherapy plus CTLA-4 blockade in lung cancer. Looking at the study overall: Objective responses were observed in approximately 20% of patients, and disease control was achieved by approximately 34%.

Study-level findings and limits: Expansion of tumor-derived TCR clones was observed in blood after radiotherapy plus ipilimumab.

V trimming: 5 bases; J trimming: 5 bases; junction bases outside the gene matches: 10. The CDR3 is 16 amino acids. Germline V gives CDR1 MRHNA, CDR2 SNTAGT. TCRdb keeps only in-frame clones here, not all; method: immunoSEQ multiplex PCR. Of approximately 40,000 clones listed, approximately 71% are singletons. Chemo-refractory metastatic non-small-cell lung cancer patients underwent focal radiation alongside CTLA-4 blockade with ipilimumab. The TCR comes from a human donor with non-small cell lung cancer whose response to radiotherapy plus ipilimumab could not be evaluated. The chain employs TRBV6-4 and TRBJ2-1, with TRBD1 identical over 9 bases. This material consisted of peripheral blood, taken from a patient treated with radiotherapy plus ipilimumab. CDR3 residues: CASSKLPGQGNNEQFF. CDR3 DNA sequence: TGTGCCAGCAGTAAACTACCGGGACAGGGCAACAATGAGCAGTTCTTC.